This TCR beta chain comes out of a study of Ad26.COV2.S vaccination and SARS-CoV-2 variants. Libraries were prepared by immunoSEQ multiplex PCR; TCRdb keeps only in-frame clonotypes and omits some of them. The sample consists of about 680,000 clones, roughly 90% of them appearing once. Treatment of the sample: some 20 received Ad26.COV2.S at low or high dose, single or two shots; about 5 received placebo; per-sample allocation not given. Sampling was done on day 63 after the first vaccine or placebo injection. The starting material was peripheral blood, obtained in a trial of Ad26.COV2.S vaccine versus placebo. The clonotype originates from a person between 18 and 65 years old who received the Ad26.COV2.S COVID-19 vaccine or a placebo.

For the CDR3, the DNA is TGCGCCAGCAGCTCTCGACAGGGGGACAAGACTGAAGCTTTCTTT. It encodes CASSSRQGDKTEAFF. This sequence joins TRBV5-1 and TRBJ1-1; 9 bases match TRBD1. The germline gives CDR1 SGHRS, CDR2 YFSETQ. V lost 3 bases and J lost 5; bases outside the gene matches: 8. The CDR3 spans 15 residues.